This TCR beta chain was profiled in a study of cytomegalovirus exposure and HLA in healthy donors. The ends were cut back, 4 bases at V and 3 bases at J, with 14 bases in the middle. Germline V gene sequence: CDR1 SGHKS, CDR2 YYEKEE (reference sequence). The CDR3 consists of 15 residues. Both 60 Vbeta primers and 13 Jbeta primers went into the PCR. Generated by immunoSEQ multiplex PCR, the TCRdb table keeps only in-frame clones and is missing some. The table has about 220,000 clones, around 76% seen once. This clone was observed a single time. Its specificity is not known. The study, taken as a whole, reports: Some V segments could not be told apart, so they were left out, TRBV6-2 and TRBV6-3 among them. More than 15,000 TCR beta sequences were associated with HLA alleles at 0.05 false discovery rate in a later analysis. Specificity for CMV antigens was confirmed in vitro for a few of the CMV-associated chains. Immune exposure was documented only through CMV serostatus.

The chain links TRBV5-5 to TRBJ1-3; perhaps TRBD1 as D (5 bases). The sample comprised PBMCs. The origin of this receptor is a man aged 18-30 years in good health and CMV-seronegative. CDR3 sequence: CASSRGGDGGNTIYF. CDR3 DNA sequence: TGTGCCAGCAGCCGTGGAGGGGACGGTGGAAACACCATATATTTT.